This T cell receptor beta chain was profiled in a study of blood T cell repertoires in COVID-19. Study in general: Samples of COVID-19 (acute and convalescent) were obtained from the United States, Italy and Spain. PBMCs, B-cell-depleted T cells, or T cells were the source of the cDNA or gDNA that made up the material.

In the original analysis: How many nucleated cells were present was estimated from reference gene primer amplification. Some clones are missing from TCRdb's copy, which holds only in-frame ones; the method was immunoSEQ multiplex PCR. The V and J calls and clone size were taken over from that table, and D and trimming were inferred from the DNA. This sample has around 270,000 clones; around 89% occur once, and the top ten carry around 4.4%. The V end lost 2 bases, the J end lost 2 bases, and 8 bases lay between the germline ends. Germline V gene lookup returns CDR1 SGHDT and CDR2 YYEEEE. The CDR3 sequence is 14 residues long.

This chain joins TRBV5-6 and TRBJ1-3; the D gene is possibly TRBD1 (5 bases). The sequenced sample was peripheral blood. This clonotype originated in a man in his forties with acute or convalescent COVID-19. The DNA for the CDR3 is TGTGCCAGCAGCTTTCAAGGGGCTGGAAACACCATATATTTT. Amino acid sequence: CASSFQGAGNTIYF.